This T cell receptor beta chain is from a study of shared clonotypes between healthy human individuals. CD4+ cells were split into CD45RA+ naive and CD45RA-negative memory subsets. This clone was seen a handful of times. Its antigen is still unknown. Genomic DNA of each subset was evenly split across several immunoSEQ plates. This table comes from immunoSEQ multiplex PCR, and its TCRdb copy is limited to in-frame clones, with some not included. The table includes around 1.1 million clones, about 80% detected once. Study findings and constraints: Sharing across several donors was seen in 5% to 5.5% of naive CD4 clonotypes. Having only a few donors restricted how much genetic and exposure-history diversity was captured.

Germline V gives CDR1 SGHTA, CDR2 FQGTGA. V was cut by 5 bases and J by 0 bases, with 10 bases left in between. The CDR3 is 15 amino acids. V gene TRBV7-3 combines with J gene TRBJ1-4; possible D gene TRBD1, 5 bases. Specimen: memory CD4+ T cells from PBMCs. The subset is: CD45RA-negative fraction. The TCR originated in a man younger than 35 in good health. Some clones in this sample may be carry-over from other donors' samples. The CDR3 nucleotides are TGTGCCAGCAGCCTCCGGGGCGCAACTAATGAAAAACTGTTTTTT. This gives the protein CASSLRGATNEKLFF.